Following are 19 T cell receptor beta chains from one sample sequenced in a study of T cells after yellow fever vaccination. TCRdb processed the 5' RACE reads anew with MiXCR; each CDR3 protein has one entry. This table holds about 240,000 distinct CDR3 sequences, more than 3.5% found once. Material: PBMCs, obtained 15 days after the yellow fever booster vaccination. These TCRs come from a man between 18 and 29 years old who received the YFV17D yellow fever vaccine.

This clonotype was recorded many times. This chain connects TRBV18 to TRBJ1-4; no definite D call. Per the germline V gene, CDR1 is KGHSH and CDR2 is LQKENI. The CDR3 totals 12 residues. V gave up 6 bases and J gave up 5 bases, with 7 bases separating them. The CDR3 nucleotides are TGTGCCAGCTCCCGACGGAATGAAAAACTGTTTTTT. Translated, it gives CASSRRNEKLFF.

This clonotype has at least ten counts. V and J are TRBV12-5 and TRBJ2-1; 9 bases line up with TRBD1. Germline V CDR1 and CDR2: LGHNT, FRNRAP. The CDR3 extends over 16 amino acids. V was pared by 6 bases and J by 3 bases, with 9 bases of the junction left unmatched. CDR3 DNA sequence: TGTGCTAGTGGAGTGTTATGGACAGGGGACTACAATGAGCAGTTCTTC. Encoded protein: CASGVLWTGDYNEQFF.

The sample holds many counts of this clonotype. This chain joins TRBV11-2 and TRBJ2-4; unclear D gene. This CDR3 contains 15 residues. Germline assignment: CDR1 SGHAT and CDR2 FQNNGV. Trimming pared 2 bases from V and 3 bases from J, leaving 11 bases between. DNA of the CDR3: TGTGCCAGCAGCTTAATAGTCTGGGGCAAAAACATTCAGTACTTC. Amino acids: CASSLIVWGKNIQYF.

J is TRBJ2-6 and V is TRBV15; D is ambiguous. The CDR3 runs to 17 residues. Trimming stripped 0 bases from V and 0 bases from J, with 9 bases between. In germline, CDR1 is LNHNV, CDR2 YYDKDF (reference sequence). This CDR3 is CATSRDSRSSGANVLTF. Here the CDR3 DNA reads TGTGCCACCAGCAGAGATTCCCGGAGCTCTGGGGCCAACGTCCTGACTTTC.

This clonotype occurred many times. The CDR3 here is CASGGGEAFF. The CDR3 DNA follows: TGTGCCAGCGGGGGAGGTGAAGCTTTCTTT. The chain couples TRBV6-6 to TRBJ1-1; possible D gene TRBD1, 5 bases. Trimming removed 8 bases at V and 7 bases at J, with 8 bases between. CDR1 is MNHNY, CDR2 SVGAGI, per germline (reference sequence). The CDR3 covers 10 residues.

This clonotype was counted at least ten times. The chain has TRBV7-2 and TRBJ2-7, with D perhaps TRBD1 (6 bases). This CDR3 has 16 residues. The V end was cut by 6 bases, the J end by 2 bases, with 20 bases between. Per the germline V gene, CDR1 is SGHTA and CDR2 is FQGNSA. The CDR3 sequence: CASSQAAGATAYEQYF. The CDR3 nucleotides are TGTGCCAGCAGTCAGGCCGCAGGGGCGACCGCCTACGAGCAGTACTTC.

In its sample, this clonotype was seen many times. The rearrangement uses TRBV21-1 and TRBJ1-2; the table calls TRBD1, which could not be checked here. TRBV21-1 is recorded as a pseudogene. The CDR3 consists of 13 residues. For the CDR3, the DNA is TGTGCCAGCAGCCGACAGGGAGGGGCTGGCTACACCTTC. Translating gives CASSRQGGAGYTF.

In this sample, this clonotype turned up many times. This chain uses TRBV12-3 or TRBV12-4 with TRBJ1-5; D is undetermined. This CDR3 is 14 amino acids long. V gave up 3 bases and J gave up 4 bases, with 10 bases separating them. DNA of the CDR3: TGTGCCAGCAGTTTTCACCGTAGTAATCAGCCCCAGCATTTT. Translated, it gives CASSFHRSNQPQHF.

This clonotype was detected many times. The rearrangement joins TRBV18 to TRBJ2-1; the match to TRBD1 covers 7 bases. Germline values: CDR1 KGHSH, CDR2 LQKENI. Trimming took 4 bases from V and 5 from J; bases not matched to a gene: 5. The CDR3 is 14 residues long. The CDR3 nucleotides are TGTGCCAGCTCACTTTCCGGGACAGACAATGAGCAGTTCTTC. Protein: CASSLSGTDNEQFF.

This clonotype has ten or more counts. The V and J genes are TRBV6-5 and TRBJ2-7, with unresolved D. The CDR3 is 14 amino acids. Germline CDR1 MNHEY, CDR2 SVGAGI. The V end lost 0 bases, the J end lost 6 bases, and 12 bases lay between the germline ends. The CDR3 nucleotides read TGTGCCAGCAGTTACTCGACTTCTCGAGTCGAGCAGTACTTC. Protein: CASSYSTSRVEQYF.

This clonotype was seen repeatedly, ten times or more. The genes are TRBV20-1 and TRBJ1-6; D remains unclear. With 0 bases removed from V and 8 bases from J, the gap between germline ends came to 14 bases. Germline CDR1 is DFQATT and CDR2 is SNEGSKA (reference sequence). The CDR3 is 15 residues long. DNA of the CDR3: TGCAGTGCTAGAGATTTGGGGAGGAACTATTCACCCCTCCACTTT. Protein sequence: CSARDLGRNYSPLHF.

This clonotype was counted ten times or more. The V gene is TRBV27, the J gene TRBJ2-7, with 7 bases matching TRBD1. The CDR3 loop spans 14 amino acids. Per germline, CDR1 MNHEY and CDR2 SMNVEV (reference sequence). V trimming: 5 bases; J trimming: 7 bases; junction bases outside the gene matches: 11. Here the CDR3 DNA reads TGTGCCAGCAGTCTACAGGGGCGCGCTAAGGAGCAGTACTTC. Its protein is CASSLQGRAKEQYF.

In this sample, this clonotype turned up many times. The rearrangement uses TRBV5-1 and TRBJ2-3; 14 bases line up with TRBD2. Looked up from germline, CDR1 is SGHRS and CDR2 is YFSETQ. CDR3 size: 17 residues. The junction had 6 bases not matched to a gene; V was cut back by 1 base and J by 5 bases. The CDR3 sequence: CASSLSTSGGGRDTQYF. In DNA form, the CDR3 reads TGCGCCAGCAGCTTGTCGACTAGCGGGGGGGGAAGAGATACGCAGTATTTT.

This clonotype was observed at least ten times. The chain carries TRBV6-2 or TRBV6-3 and TRBJ2-5; D may be TRBD1 (5 bases). Between the trimmed V and J ends, which lost 2 bases and 4 bases, there was a span of 17 bases. The germline CDR1 and CDR2 sequences are MNHEY and SVGEGT. CDR3 length: 16 amino acids. In DNA form, the CDR3 reads TGTGCCAGCAGTTACGGGTTAGGGGTTAGGGGAGAGACCCAGTACTTC. Protein product: CASSYGLGVRGETQYF.

This clonotype has ten or more counts. The chain uses TRBV4-3 and TRBJ2-3; D uncertain. Germline values: CDR1 LGHNA, CDR2 YSLEER. V lost 5 bases and J lost 4, with 16 bases in between. The CDR3 covers 15 residues. The CDR3, as DNA: TGCGCCAGCAGCGCCCACCCTAGGCCTCCAGATACGCAGTATTTT. This gives the protein CASSAHPRPPDTQYF.

This clonotype was observed at least ten times. The genes are TRBV7-9 and TRBJ2-5, with 8 bases matching TRBD1. Germline V lookup: CDR1 SEHNR, CDR2 FQNEAQ (reference sequence). The V segment lost 2 bases and the J segment 3 bases; nucleotides outside the gene matches: 5. The CDR3 extends over 15 amino acids. DNA of the CDR3: TGTGCCAGCAGCTTATTTGGACAGGGTGAAGAGACCCAGTACTTC. This gives the protein CASSLFGQGEETQYF.

This clonotype was seen at least ten times. The chain recombines TRBV20-1 with TRBJ2-5; D is unresolved. The CDR3 runs to 12 residues. Germline assignment: CDR1 DFQATT and CDR2 SNEGSKA (reference sequence). V lost 3 bases to trimming and J lost 5 bases, with 10 bases between them. The CDR3 reads CSASSAVETQYF. CDR3 nucleotides: TGCAGTGCTAGTTCGGCAGTCGAGACCCAGTACTTC.

In this sample, this clonotype turned up many times. This chain joins TRBV20-1 and TRBJ2-7; D is perhaps TRBD2 (5 bases). This CDR3 contains 13 residues. Germline V CDR1 and CDR2: DFQATT, SNEGSKA (reference sequence). V dropped 5 bases and J dropped 2 bases, with 13 bases sitting between them. The CDR3 here is CSARRTPTYEQYF. DNA for the CDR3: TGCAGTGCTCGGAGGACTCCCACCTACGAGCAGTACTTC.

Ten or more counts support this clonotype. The V and J genes are TRBV20-1 and TRBJ1-1; the D gene is possibly TRBD1 (6 bases). Germline V lookup: CDR1 DFQATT, CDR2 SNEGSKA (reference sequence). The ends were cut back, 3 bases at V and 5 bases at J, with 16 bases in the middle. The CDR3 extends over 14 amino acids. Here the CDR3 DNA reads TGCAGTGCTAGCGACCCCACAGGGAGGACTGAAGCTTTCTTT. Protein product: CSASDPTGRTEAFF.